The clone carrying this T cell receptor (beta chain) was detected a few times. Its antigen is currently unknown. This sample's time point: patch test 2, 6 weeks after DPC sensitization. Treatment here: therapeutic diphenylcyclopropenone sensitization with weekly scalp DPC. The entry originates in a study of human T cells and chemical hapten exposure. TCRdb fed the RACE reads into MiXCR, producing one record per CDR3 protein. Of roughly 40,000 distinct CDR3 sequences in the sample, about 9.8% were seen once. General study results and limits: Unchanged with DPC sensitization were TCRs above 1 in 1000 frequency.

The specimen was whole blood, collected in connection with sensitization to the hapten diphenylcyclopropenone (DPC). This clonotype was sampled from a middle-aged woman with alopecia areata. Some clones in this sample may be carry-over from other donors' samples.

Written as DNA, the CDR3 is TGCGCCAGCAGCCAAGGACGGGGGCGGTACGAGCAGTACTTC. It is translated as CASSQGRGRYEQYF. This rearrangement joins TRBV4-3 to TRBJ2-7; the D gene could be TRBD1 or TRBD2 (6 bases each). CDR1 is LGHNA and CDR2 is YSLEER in the germline V gene. The V gene lost 1 base and the J gene lost 4 bases, with 11 bases spanning the gap. The CDR3 loop spans 14 amino acids.